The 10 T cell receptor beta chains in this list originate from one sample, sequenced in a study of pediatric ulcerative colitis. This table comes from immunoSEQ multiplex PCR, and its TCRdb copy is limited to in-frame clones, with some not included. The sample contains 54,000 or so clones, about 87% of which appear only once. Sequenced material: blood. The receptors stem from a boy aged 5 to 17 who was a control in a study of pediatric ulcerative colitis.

The CDR3 DNA reads as TGTGCCAGCAGCTCGCGATTAACTCAGGGGAGCTCCTACAATGAGCAGTTCTTC. This translates into CASSSRLTQGSSYNEQFF. This chain uses TRBV11-1 with TRBJ2-1; TRBD1 might be the D (6 bases). The CDR3 is made up of 18 amino acids. Germline assignment: CDR1 SGHAT and CDR2 FQDESV (reference sequence). Trimming removed 4 bases at V and 0 bases at J, with 19 bases between. The entire variable domain, with the rest obtained from reference TRBV11-1 and TRBJ2-1, is as follows: EAEVAQSPRYKITEKSQAVAFWCDPISGHATLYWYRQILGQGPELLVQFQDESVVDDSQLPKDRFSAERLKGVDSTLKIQPAELGDSAMYLCASSSRLTQGSSYNEQFFGPGTRLTVL.

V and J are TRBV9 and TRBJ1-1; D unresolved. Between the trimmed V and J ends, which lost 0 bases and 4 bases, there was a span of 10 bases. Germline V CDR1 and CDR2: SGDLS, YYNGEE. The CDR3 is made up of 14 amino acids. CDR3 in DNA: TGTGCCAGCAGCGTAGTCCCAGGAACCACTGAAGCTTTCTTT. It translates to CASSVVPGTTEAFF. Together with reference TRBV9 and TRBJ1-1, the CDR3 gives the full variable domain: DSGVTQTPKHLITATGQRVTLRCSPRSGDLSVYWYQQSLDQGLQFLIQYYNGEERAKGNILERFSAQQFPDLHSELNLSSLELGDSALYFCASSVVPGTTEAFFGQGTRLTVV.

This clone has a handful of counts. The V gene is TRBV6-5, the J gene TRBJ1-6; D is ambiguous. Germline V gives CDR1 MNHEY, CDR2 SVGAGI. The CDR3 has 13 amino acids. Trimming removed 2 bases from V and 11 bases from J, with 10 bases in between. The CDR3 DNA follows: TGTGCCAGCAGTTACGAGAGGGTGACACCCCTCCACTTT. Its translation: CASSYERVTPLHF.

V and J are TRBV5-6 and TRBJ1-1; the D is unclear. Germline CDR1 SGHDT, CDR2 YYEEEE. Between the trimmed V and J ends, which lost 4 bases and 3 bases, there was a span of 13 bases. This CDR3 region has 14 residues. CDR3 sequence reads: CASSPVSGYTEAFF. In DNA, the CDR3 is TGTGCCAGCAGCCCCGTGTCGGGGTACACTGAAGCTTTCTTT.

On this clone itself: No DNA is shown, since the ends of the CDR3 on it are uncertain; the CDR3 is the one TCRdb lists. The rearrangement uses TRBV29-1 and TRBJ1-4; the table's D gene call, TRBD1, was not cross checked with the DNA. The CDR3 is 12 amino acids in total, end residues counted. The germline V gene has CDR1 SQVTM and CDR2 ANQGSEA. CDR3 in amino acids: CSVVGQGALLIF.

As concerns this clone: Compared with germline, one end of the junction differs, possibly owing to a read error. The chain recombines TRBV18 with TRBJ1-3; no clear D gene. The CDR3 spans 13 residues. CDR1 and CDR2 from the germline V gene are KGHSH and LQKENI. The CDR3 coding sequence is TGTGCCAGCTCCCCACCGGTGGGAAACACCATATATTTT. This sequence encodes CASSPPVGNTIYF.

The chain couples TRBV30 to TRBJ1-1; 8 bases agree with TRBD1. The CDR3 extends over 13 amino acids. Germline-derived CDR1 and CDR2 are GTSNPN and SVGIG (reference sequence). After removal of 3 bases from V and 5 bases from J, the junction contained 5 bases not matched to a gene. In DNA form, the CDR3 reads TGTGCCTGGAGGACAGGGGTTTCAACTGAAGCTTTCTTT. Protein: CAWRTGVSTEAFF.

The CDR3 region is CASSQVSGGEETQYF. The CDR3 DNA reads TGCGCCAGCAGCCAAGTATCCGGGGGCGAAGAGACCCAGTACTTC. The chain is built from TRBV4-1 and TRBJ2-5; D may be TRBD1 or TRBD2 (6 bases each). The ends were cut back, 1 base at V and 3 bases at J, with 12 bases in the middle. The CDR3 has 15 residues. Germline V lookup: CDR1 MGHRA, CDR2 YSYEKL.

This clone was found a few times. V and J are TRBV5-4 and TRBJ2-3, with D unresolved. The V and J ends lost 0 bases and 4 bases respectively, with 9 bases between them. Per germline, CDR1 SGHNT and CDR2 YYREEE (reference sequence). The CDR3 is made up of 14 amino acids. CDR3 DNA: TGTGCCAGCAGCTTGGAGGAGCGCCCAGATACGCAGTATTTT. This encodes CASSLEERPDTQYF.

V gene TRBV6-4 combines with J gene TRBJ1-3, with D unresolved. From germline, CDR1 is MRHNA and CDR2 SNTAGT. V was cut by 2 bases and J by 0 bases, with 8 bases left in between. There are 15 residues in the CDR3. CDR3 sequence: CASSDEGCSGNTIYF. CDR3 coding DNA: TGTGCCAGCAGTGACGAGGGATGCTCTGGAAACACCATATATTTT.